This T cell receptor beta chain was sequenced in a study of blood T cell repertoires in COVID-19. The overall study: Acute and convalescent COVID-19 samples came from the United States, Italy and Spain.

This CDR3 contains 17 residues. V was clipped by 1 base and J by 0 bases; unmatched bases: 7. Looked up from germline, CDR1 is SGHDN and CDR2 is FVKESK. Data came from immunoSEQ multiplex PCR; TCRdb stores just in-frame clones and leaves some out. The sample consists of roughly 250,000 clones, approximately 89% of them appearing once. In this sample, this clone turned up once. The V gene is TRBV14, the J gene TRBJ2-3; 7 nucleotides line up with TRBD2. The receptor was derived from a man in his forties who had recovered from COVID-19. The source material was peripheral blood. This chain's CDR3 is CASSQGGGPSSTDTQYF. As DNA, the CDR3 is TGTGCCAGCAGCCAAGGCGGGGGTCCTTCTAGCACAGATACGCAGTATTTT.